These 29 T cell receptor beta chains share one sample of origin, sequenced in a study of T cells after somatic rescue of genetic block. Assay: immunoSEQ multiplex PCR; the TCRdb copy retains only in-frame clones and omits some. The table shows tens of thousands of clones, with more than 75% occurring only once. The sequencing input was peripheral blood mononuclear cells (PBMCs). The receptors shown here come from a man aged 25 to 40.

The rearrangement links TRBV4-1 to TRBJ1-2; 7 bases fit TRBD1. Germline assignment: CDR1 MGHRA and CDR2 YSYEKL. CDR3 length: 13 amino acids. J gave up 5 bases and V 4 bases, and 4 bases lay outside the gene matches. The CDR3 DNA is TGCGCCAGCAGCCCAGGGGGGGCTTATGGCTACACCTTC. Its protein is CASSPGGAYGYTF.

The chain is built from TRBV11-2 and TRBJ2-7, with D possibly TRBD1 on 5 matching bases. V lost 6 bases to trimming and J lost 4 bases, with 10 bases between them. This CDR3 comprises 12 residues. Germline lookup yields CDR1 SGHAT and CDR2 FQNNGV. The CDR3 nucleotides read TGTGCCAGCAGGGAGACAGCGTACGAGCAGTACTTC. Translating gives CASRETAYEQYF.

CDR3 in amino acids: CASSIGQNNEQFF. Written as DNA, the CDR3 is TGTGCCAGTAGTATAGGACAGAACAATGAGCAGTTCTTC. V is TRBV19 and J is TRBJ2-1; tentative D call: TRBD1 (5 bases). Trimming stripped 1 base from V and 5 bases from J, with 6 bases between. The germline CDR1 and CDR2 sequences are LNHDA and SQIVND (reference sequence). The CDR3 sequence is 13 residues long.

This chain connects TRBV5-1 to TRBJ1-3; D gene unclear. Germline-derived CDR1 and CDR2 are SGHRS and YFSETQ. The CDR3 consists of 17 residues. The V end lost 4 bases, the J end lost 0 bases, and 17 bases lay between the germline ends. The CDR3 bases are TGCGCCAGCAGCCACGGACTCCGGGCTACCTCTGGAAACACCATATATTTT. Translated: CASSHGLRATSGNTIYF. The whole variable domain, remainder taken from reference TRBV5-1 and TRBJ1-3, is KAGVTQTPRYLIKTRGQQVTLSCSPISGHRSVSWYQQTPGQGLQFLFEYFSETQRNKGNFPGRFSGRQFSNSRSEMNVSTLELGDSALYLCASSHGLRATSGNTIYFGEGSWLTVV.

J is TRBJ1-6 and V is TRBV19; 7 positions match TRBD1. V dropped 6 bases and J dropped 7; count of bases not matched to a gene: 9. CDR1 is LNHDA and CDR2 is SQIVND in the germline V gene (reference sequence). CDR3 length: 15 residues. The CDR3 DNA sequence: TGTGCCAGTAGAGGAGGACAGGTGGAGAATTCACCCCTCCACTTT. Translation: CASRGGQVENSPLHF.

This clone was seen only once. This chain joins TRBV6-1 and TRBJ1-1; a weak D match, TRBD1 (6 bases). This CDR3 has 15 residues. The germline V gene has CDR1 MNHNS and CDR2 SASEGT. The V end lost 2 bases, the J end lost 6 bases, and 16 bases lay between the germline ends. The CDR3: CASSERAGGAAEAFF. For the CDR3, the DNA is TGTGCCAGCAGTGAAAGGGCGGGGGGCGCGGCTGAAGCTTTCTTT.

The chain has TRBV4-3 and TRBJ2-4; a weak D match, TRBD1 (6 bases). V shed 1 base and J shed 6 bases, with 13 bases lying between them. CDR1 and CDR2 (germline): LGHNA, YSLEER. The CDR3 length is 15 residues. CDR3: CASSQVLGQINIQYF. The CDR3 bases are TGCGCCAGCAGCCAAGTTCTTGGACAGATAAACATTCAGTACTTC.

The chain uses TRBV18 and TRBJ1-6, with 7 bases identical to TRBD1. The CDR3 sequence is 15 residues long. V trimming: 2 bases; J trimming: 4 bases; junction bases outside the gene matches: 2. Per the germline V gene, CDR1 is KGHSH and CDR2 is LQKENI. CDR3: CASSPMGQYNSPLHF. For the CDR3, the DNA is TGTGCCAGCTCACCAATGGGACAGTATAATTCACCCCTCCACTTT.

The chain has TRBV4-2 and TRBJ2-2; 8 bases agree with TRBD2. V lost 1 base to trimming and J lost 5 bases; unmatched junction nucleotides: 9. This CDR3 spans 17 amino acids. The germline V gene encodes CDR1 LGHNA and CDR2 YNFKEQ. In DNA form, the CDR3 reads TGTGCCAGCAGCCAAGGGTTTAGCGGGATCCGTACCGGGGAGCTGTTTTTT. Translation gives CASSQGFSGIRTGELFF.

CDR3: CASSLSWAGITEAFF. The DNA for the CDR3 is TGTGCCAGCAGTTTATCGTGGGCGGGGATCACTGAAGCTTTCTTT. The chain employs TRBV27 and TRBJ1-1; D is uncertain. The CDR3 has 15 amino acids. V was pared by 0 bases and J by 4 bases, with 12 bases between. The germline CDR1 and CDR2 sequences are MNHEY and SMNVEV (reference sequence).

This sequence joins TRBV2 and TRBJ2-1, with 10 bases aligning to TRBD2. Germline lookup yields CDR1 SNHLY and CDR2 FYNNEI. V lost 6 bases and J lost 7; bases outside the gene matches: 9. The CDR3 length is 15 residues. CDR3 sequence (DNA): TGTGCCAGCAGCGAGCTCACTAGCGGGGTGAATGAGCAGTTCTTC. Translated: CASSELTSGVNEQFF.

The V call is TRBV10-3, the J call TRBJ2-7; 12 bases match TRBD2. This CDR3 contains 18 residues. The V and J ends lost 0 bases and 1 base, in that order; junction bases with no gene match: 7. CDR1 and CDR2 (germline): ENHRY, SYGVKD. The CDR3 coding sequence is TGTGCCATCAGTGAGTCCATTGGACTAGCGGGAAGGTCCTACGAGCAGTACTTC. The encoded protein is CAISESIGLAGRSYEQYF.

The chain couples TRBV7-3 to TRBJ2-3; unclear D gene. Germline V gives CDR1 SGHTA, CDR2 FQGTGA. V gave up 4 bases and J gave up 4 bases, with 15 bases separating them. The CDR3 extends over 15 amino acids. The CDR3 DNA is TGTGCCAGCAGCTCAACCCTCGTCGGGTCAGATACGCAGTATTTT. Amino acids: CASSSTLVGSDTQYF.

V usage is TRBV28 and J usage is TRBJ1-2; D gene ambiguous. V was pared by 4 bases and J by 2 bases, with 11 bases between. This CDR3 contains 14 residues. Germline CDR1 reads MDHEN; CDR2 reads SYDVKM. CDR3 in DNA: TGTGCCAGCAGTTCCTTACGGGTGAACTATGGCTACACCTTC. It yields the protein CASSSLRVNYGYTF.

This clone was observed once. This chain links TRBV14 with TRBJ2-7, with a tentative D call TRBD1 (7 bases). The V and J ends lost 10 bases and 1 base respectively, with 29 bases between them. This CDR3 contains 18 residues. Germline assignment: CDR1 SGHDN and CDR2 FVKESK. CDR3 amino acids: CATRRGASSDRRSYEQYF. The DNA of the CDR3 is TGTGCCACCCGAAGGGGGGCATCCTCGGACAGGCGATCCTACGAGCAGTACTTC.

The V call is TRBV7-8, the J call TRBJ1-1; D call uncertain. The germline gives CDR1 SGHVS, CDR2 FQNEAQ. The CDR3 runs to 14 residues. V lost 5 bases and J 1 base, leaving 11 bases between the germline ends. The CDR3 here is CASSPSGRNTEAFF. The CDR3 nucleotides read TGTGCCAGCAGCCCCAGTGGCCGGAACACTGAAGCTTTCTTT.

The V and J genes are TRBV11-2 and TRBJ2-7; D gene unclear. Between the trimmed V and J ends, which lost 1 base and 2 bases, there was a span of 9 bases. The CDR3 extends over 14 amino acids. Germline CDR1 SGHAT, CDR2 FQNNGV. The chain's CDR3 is CASSLGTATYEQYF. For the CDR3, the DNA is TGTGCCAGCAGCTTAGGAACAGCTACCTACGAGCAGTACTTC.

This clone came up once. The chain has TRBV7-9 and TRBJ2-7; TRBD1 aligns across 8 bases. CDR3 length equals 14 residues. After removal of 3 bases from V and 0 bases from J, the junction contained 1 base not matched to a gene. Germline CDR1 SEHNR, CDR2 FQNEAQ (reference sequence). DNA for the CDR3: TGTGCCAGCAGCTTGACAGGGGTCTCCTACGAGCAGTACTTC. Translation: CASSLTGVSYEQYF.

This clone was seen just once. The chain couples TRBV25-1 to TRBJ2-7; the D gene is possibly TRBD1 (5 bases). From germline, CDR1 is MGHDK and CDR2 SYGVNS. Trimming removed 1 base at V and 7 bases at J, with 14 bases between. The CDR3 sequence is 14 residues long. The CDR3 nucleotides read TGTGCCAGCAGTGAATTGGGCAGGGTAGGAGAGCAGTACTTC. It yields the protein CASSELGRVGEQYF.

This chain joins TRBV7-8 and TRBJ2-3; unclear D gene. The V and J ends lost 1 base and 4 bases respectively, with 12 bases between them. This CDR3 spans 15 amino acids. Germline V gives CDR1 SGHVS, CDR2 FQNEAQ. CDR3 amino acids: CASSLVPAPADTQYF. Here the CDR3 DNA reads TGTGCCAGCAGCTTAGTTCCGGCACCCGCAGATACGCAGTATTTT.

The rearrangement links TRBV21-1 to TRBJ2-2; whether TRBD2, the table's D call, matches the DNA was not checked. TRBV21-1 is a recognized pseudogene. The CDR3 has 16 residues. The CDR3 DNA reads TGTGCCAGCAGCAAAGCTCTCCGGAGAGACACCGGGGAGCTGTTTTTT. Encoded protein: CASSKALRRDTGELFF.

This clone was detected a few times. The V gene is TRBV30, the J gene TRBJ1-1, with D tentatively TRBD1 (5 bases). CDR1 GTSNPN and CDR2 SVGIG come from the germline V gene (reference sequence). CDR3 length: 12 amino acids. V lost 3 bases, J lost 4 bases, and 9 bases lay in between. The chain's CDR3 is CAWSPGTTEAFF. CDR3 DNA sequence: TGTGCCTGGAGCCCCGGGACCACTGAAGCTTTCTTT.

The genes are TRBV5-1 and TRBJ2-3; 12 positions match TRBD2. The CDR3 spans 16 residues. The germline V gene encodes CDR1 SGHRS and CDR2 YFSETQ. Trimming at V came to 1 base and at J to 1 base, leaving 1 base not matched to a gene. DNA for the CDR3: TGCGCCAGCAGCTTGTGGACTAGCGGGGGCACAGATACGCAGTATTTT. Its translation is CASSLWTSGGTDTQYF.

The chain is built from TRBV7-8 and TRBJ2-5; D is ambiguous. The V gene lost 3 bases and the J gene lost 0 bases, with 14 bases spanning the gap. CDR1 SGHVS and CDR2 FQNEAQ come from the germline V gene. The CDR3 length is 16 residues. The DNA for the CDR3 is TGTGCCAGCAGCTTCAAGAGGACCCTGTACCAAGAGACCCAGTACTTC. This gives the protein CASSFKRTLYQETQYF.

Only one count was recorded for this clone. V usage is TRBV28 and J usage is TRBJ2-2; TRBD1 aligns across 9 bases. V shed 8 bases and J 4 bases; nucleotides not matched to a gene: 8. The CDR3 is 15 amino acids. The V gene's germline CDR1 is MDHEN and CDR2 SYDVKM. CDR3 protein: CASVSGQGGTGELFF. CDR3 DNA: TGTGCCAGCGTTTCGGGACAGGGTGGCACCGGGGAGCTGTTTTTT.

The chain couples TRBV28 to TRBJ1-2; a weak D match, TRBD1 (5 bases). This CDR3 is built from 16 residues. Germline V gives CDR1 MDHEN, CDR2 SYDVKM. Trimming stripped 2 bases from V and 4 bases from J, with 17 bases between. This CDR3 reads CASSLEGATGSYGYTF. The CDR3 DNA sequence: TGTGCCAGCAGTTTAGAAGGGGCCACTGGGAGCTATGGCTACACCTTC.

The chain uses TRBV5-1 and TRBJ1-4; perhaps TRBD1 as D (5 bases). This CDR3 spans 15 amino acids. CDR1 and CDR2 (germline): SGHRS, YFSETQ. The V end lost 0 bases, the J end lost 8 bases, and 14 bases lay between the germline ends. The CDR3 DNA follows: TGCGCCAGCAGCTTGGCGGGGAAAGGGGAAGAAAAACTGTTTTTT. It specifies CASSLAGKGEEKLFF.

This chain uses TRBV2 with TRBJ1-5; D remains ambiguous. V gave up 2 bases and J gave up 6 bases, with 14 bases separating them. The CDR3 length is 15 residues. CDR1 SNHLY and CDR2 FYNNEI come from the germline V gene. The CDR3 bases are TGTGCCAGCAGTGAACCGGGCCGCTATGGTCAGCCCCAGCATTTT. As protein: CASSEPGRYGQPQHF.

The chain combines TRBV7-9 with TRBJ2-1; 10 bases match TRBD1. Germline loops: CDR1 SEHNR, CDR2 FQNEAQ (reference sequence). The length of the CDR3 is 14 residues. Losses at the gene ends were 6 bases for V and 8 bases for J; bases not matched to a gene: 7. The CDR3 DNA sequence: TGTGCCAGCAGGGCCGGGACAGGGGACTATGAGCAGTTCTTC. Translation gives CASRAGTGDYEQFF. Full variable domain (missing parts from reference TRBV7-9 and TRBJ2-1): DTGVSQNPRHKITKRGQNVTFRCDPISEHNRLYWYRQTLGQGPEFLTYFQNEAQLEKSRLLSDRFSAERPKGSFSTLEIQRTEQGDSAMYLCASRAGTGDYEQFFGPGTRLTVL.